The present entry profiles one T cell receptor beta chain with its context. The antigen is undetermined. The sample is drawn from a study of PD-1 blockade in classical Hodgkin lymphoma. Findings and caveats of the study: CD4+ TCR diversity, unlike CD8+, climbed significantly by C4D1.

Germline CDR1 reads SEHNR; CDR2 reads FQNEAQ (reference sequence). This CDR3 has 13 residues. Deletions cut 4 bases from V and 6 bases from J, with 13 bases between. Each patient's relapse followed autologous stem cell transplantation, and brentuximab vedotin exposure varied. Complete response, partial response or progressive disease constituted the best response categories observed. TCRdb keeps only in-frame clones here, not all; method: immunoSEQ multiplex PCR. The sample yields 90,000 or so clones, over 90% seen once. The TCR sequence derives from a human donor with classical Hodgkin lymphoma. This sample comprised peripheral blood mononuclear cells (PBMCs), obtained before the second cycle of nivolumab. The chain couples TRBV7-9 to TRBJ2-7, with D perhaps matching TRBD1 (5 bases). The CDR3 nucleotides are TGTGCCAGCAGCTCCGGATACAGGCTCGAGCAGTACTTC. Translation gives CASSSGYRLEQYF.